This T cell receptor (beta chain) comes out of a study of T cells in Graves' hyperthyroidism and ophthalmopathy. Germline loops: CDR1 MNHNS, CDR2 SASEGT. Trimming stripped 7 bases from V and 2 bases from J, with 15 bases between. The CDR3 length is 15 residues. The table lists this clonotype with a few counts. Researchers took RNA transcripts and amplified the TCR beta CDR3 regions from them. TCR CDR3 underwent first-round RT-PCR with the HTBI primer set. TCRdb reanalysed the multiplex PCR reads using MiXCR and keeps one entry per CDR3 protein. In the table there are about 640,000 distinct CDR3 sequences, around 21% of which are singletons.

The TCR comes from a man between 25 and 39 years old with Graves' ophthalmopathy. Sequences were obtained from blood. The V gene is TRBV6-1, the J gene TRBJ1-5, with D perhaps matching TRBD1 (6 bases). The CDR3 sequence is CASKRGPDGNQPQHF. CDR3 coding DNA: TGTGCCAGCAAACGGGGGCCGGATGGCAATCAGCCCCAGCATTTT.